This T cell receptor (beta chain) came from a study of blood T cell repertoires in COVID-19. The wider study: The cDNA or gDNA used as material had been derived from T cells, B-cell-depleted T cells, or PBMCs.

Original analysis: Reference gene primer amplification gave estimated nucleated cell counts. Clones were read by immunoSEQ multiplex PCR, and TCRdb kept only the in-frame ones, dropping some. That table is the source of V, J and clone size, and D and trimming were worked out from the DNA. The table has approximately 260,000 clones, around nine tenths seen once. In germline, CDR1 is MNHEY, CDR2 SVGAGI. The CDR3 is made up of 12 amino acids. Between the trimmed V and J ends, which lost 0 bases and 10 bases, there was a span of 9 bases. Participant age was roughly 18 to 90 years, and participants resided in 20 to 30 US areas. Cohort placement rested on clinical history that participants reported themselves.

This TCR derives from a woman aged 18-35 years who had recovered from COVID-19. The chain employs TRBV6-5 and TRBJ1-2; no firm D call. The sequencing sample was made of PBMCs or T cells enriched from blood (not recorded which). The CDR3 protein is CASSYSGEHYTF. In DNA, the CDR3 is TGTGCCAGCAGTTACTCGGGCGAACACTACACCTTC.